The 2 T cell receptor beta chains given below trace back to one sample, sequenced in a study of blood T cell repertoires in COVID-19. TCRdb's table, derived via immunoSEQ multiplex PCR, lists solely in-frame clones and lacks some. Of under 350,000 clones listed, 80% to 90% are singletons. The sequenced sample was peripheral blood. Receptors originate from a woman in her seventies with acute or convalescent COVID-19.

The V gene is TRBV18, the J gene TRBJ1-2; the match to TRBD1 covers 7 bases. The V gene's germline CDR1 is KGHSH and CDR2 LQKENI. The CDR3 is 16 amino acids. After removal of 2 bases from V and 0 bases from J, the junction contained 6 bases not matched to a gene. This chain's CDR3 is CASSPRRDSTNYGYTF. CDR3 nucleotides: TGTGCCAGCTCACCAAGACGGGACAGTACTAACTATGGCTACACCTTC.

The chain joins TRBV24-1 to TRBJ1-2; D unclear. Trimming stripped 10 bases from V and 2 bases from J, with 10 bases between. The CDR3 covers 12 residues. The germline gives CDR1 KGHDR, CDR2 SFDVKD. The CDR3 loop is CATSDGNYGYTF. As DNA, the CDR3 is TGTGCCACTTCCGACGGGAACTATGGCTACACCTTC.